This is a list of T cell receptor beta chains from one sample in a study of T cell responses to AZD1222 COVID-19 vaccine. Clones were sequenced by immunoSEQ multiplex PCR, and TCRdb holds only the in-frame ones, with some missing. This table has 95,000 to 150,000 clones, roughly 90% appearing once. Sequenced here: peripheral blood, sampled on day 0 of MenACWY control vaccination. These receptors all come from an adult in good health. CDR3s include the opening cysteine and the closing phenylalanine or tryptophan. D genes are given only for firm matches. Rows give clone size only sometimes, using once, few, many, or a class for an expanded clone.

CDR3nt | CDR3aa | j_gene | abundance | d_gene | v_gene
TGTGCCTTCAGGGGGATGTACACTGAAGCTTTCTTT | CAFRGMYTEAFF | TRBJ1-1 | . | TRBD1 | TRBV30
TGTGCCAGCAGCTTCGGGGACGGAGGGGGGTTCGCCTACGAGCAGTACTTC | CASSFGDGGGFAYEQYF | TRBJ2-7 | . | . | TRBV11-3
TGTGCCAGCAGTCCAACGGCAGATACGCAGTATTTT | CASSPTADTQYF | TRBJ2-3 | . | . | TRBV27
TGTGCCAGTAGTATAGAGACGGCTGGTCACTATGGCTACACCTTC | CASSIETAGHYGYTF | TRBJ1-2 | . | . | TRBV19
TGTGCCATCAGTGAGTCGAAACTCGGCGGGAGGGGAAGGGAGCAGTTCTTC | CAISESKLGGRGREQFF | TRBJ2-1 | . | TRBD2 | TRBV10-3
TGTGCCAGCAGTTACTCGGCTTTATCCTTCATAAGTGGCTACACCTTC | CASSYSALSFISGYTF | TRBJ1-2 | once | . | TRBV6-5
TGTGCCAGCAGCCCCCCGACAGGGGTCGAGCAGTACTTC | CASSPPTGVEQYF | TRBJ2-7 | . | TRBD1 | TRBV6-5
TGTGCCAGCAGCCCAGGTCCAAGCGGTAGAGCCCCCAATGAGCAGTTCTTC | CASSPGPSGRAPNEQFF | TRBJ2-1 | . | . | TRBV3-1/TRBV3-2
TGTGCCTGGAGTCAACTAGGGCTCAATCAGCCCCAGCATTTT | CAWSQLGLNQPQHF | TRBJ1-5 | once | . | TRBV30
TGCAGCGTTATCCGTGGGACCCGTGTTAATGAGCAGTTCTTC | CSVIRGTRVNEQFF | TRBJ2-1 | . | . | TRBV29-1
TGTGCCAGCAGCTTGGAAGGGGTTGGTCAGCCCCAGCATTTT | CASSLEGVGQPQHF | TRBJ1-5 | . | . | TRBV5-5
TGTGCCAGCAGCGTGGGGACAGTACTAGCCAAAAACATTCAGTACTTC | CASSVGTVLAKNIQYF | TRBJ2-4 | . | TRBD1 | TRBV5-4
TGTGCCAGCAGCTTAATGCCGGGGGGAGATACGCAGTATTTT | CASSLMPGGDTQYF | TRBJ2-3 | . | TRBD2 | TRBV7-3
TGTGCCAGCAGCTTGGCCGTCGGGATAGGAGTGGAGACCCAGTACTTC | CASSLAVGIGVETQYF | TRBJ2-5 | . | . | TRBV5-8
TGTGCCAGCAACGCGGGCTATGGCTACACCTTC | CASNAGYGYTF | TRBJ1-2 | . | . | TRBV3-1/TRBV3-2
TGTGCTAGTGGTTTGGTACTTAGCGGATCCTACAATGAGCAGTTCTTC | CASGLVLSGSYNEQFF | TRBJ2-1 | . | . | TRBV12-5
TGTGCCAGCAGCTTAGGGCAGGCGGACTCTGGAAACACCATATATTTT | CASSLGQADSGNTIYF | TRBJ1-3 | . | . | TRBV7-8
TGTGCCAGCAGTTTATGGAGGGTGGTCGAGCAGTACTTC | CASSLWRVVEQYF | TRBJ2-7 | . | . | TRBV27
TGTGCCAGCAATTCCGGACAGTTATACAATGAGCAGTTCTTC | CASNSGQLYNEQFF | TRBJ2-1 | . | . | TRBV28
TGTGCCAGCAGCACCAAGCGTTGGACTAGCGGGAGGCCCCGAGATACGCAGTATTTT | CASSTKRWTSGRPRDTQYF | TRBJ2-3 | . | . | TRBV21-1
TGTGCCAGCAGCCCGGGACTTCCATTGAACGAGCAGTTCTTC | CASSPGLPLNEQFF | TRBJ2-1 | . | . | TRBV11-3
TGTGCCAGCAGTGAATCCCGTGGCTACACCTTC | CASSESRGYTF | TRBJ1-2 | . | . | TRBV25-1
TGTGCCAGCAGTTCTAGCGGGATTGGGGCCAACGTCCTGACTTTC | CASSSSGIGANVLTF | TRBJ2-6 | . | TRBD2 | TRBV27
TGTGCCAGCAGGGCGGGGTTCGTGAACACTGAAGCTTTCTTT | CASRAGFVNTEAFF | TRBJ1-1 | once | . | TRBV7-2
TGTGCCTGGAGTTTTCGGACAGACAATGAGCAGTTCTTC | CAWSFRTDNEQFF | TRBJ2-1 | . | . | TRBV30
TGTGCCGCACAGGGTTACGGGAATCAGCCCCAGCATTTT | CAAQGYGNQPQHF | TRBJ1-5 | . | . | TRBV6-5
TGCAGCGTCTTCGGACAGGGAGGCCTGAACACTGAAGCTTTCTTT | CSVFGQGGLNTEAFF | TRBJ1-1 | . | TRBD1 | TRBV29-1
TGTGCCAGCAGCTCGGCGGGGGGAGTCTCCTACAATGAGCAGTTCTTC | CASSSAGGVSYNEQFF | TRBJ2-1 | . | TRBD2 | TRBV9
TGCAGCGCCCCGTCCCACCTGAACACTGAAGCTTTCTTT | CSAPSHLNTEAFF | TRBJ1-1 | . | . | TRBV29-1
TGTGCCAGCAGCTTAGTTGGGGGAGTCCCAGAGACCCAGTACTTC | CASSLVGGVPETQYF | TRBJ2-5 | . | . | TRBV7-2
TGTGCCAGCAGCGTGGCGGGGGGCGGATTAGGGGAGACCCAGTACTTC | CASSVAGGGLGETQYF | TRBJ2-5 | . | TRBD2 | TRBV5-5
TGTGCCAGCAGCTCGATCCGGGACAGCTTTGAAGCTTTCTTT | CASSSIRDSFEAFF | TRBJ1-1 | . | TRBD1 | TRBV7-6
TGTGCCAGCAGCTTAGTGTCTAGCACAGATACGCAGTATTTT | CASSLVSSTDTQYF | TRBJ2-3 | . | . | TRBV7-9
TGCGCCAGCAGCTTGCTCGGGGGCGGGACAGGGGGCACCGAGCAGTACTTC | CASSLLGGGTGGTEQYF | TRBJ2-7 | . | TRBD1 | TRBV5-1
TGTGCCAGCAGCTTATTTGAGGGGAGCTCCTACGAGCAGTACTTC | CASSLFEGSSYEQYF | TRBJ2-7 | . | . | TRBV7-2
TGTGCCAGCAGCTTGGGGCAGCAAGAGACCCAGTACTTC | CASSLGQQETQYF | TRBJ2-5 | . | . | TRBV11-2
TGTGCCAGCAGGACTAGCGGGAGGGAGCAGTACTTC | CASRTSGREQYF | TRBJ2-7 | . | TRBD2 | TRBV27
TGTGCCAGCAGCACCGGACAGCGGCAGCCCCAGCATTTT | CASSTGQRQPQHF | TRBJ1-5 | . | . | TRBV11-2
TGTGCCAGCAGCCTCAGGGGAATGAACACTGAAGCTTTCTTT | CASSLRGMNTEAFF | TRBJ1-1 | few | . | TRBV11-3
TGTGCCACCAGTGATCGCGATAGCGGGAGTAAACATGAGCAGTTCTTC | CATSDRDSGSKHEQFF | TRBJ2-1 | . | TRBD2 | TRBV24-1
TGCGCCAGCAGCTCGACCGGGACTTCGTCTTACAATGAGCAGTTCTTC | CASSSTGTSSYNEQFF | TRBJ2-1 | . | . | TRBV5-1
TGTGCCAGCAGTCCCCGGCGGGGACAGGAGCTCAATCAGCCCCAGCATTTT | CASSPRRGQELNQPQHF | TRBJ1-5 | . | TRBD1 | TRBV6-6
TGTGCCAGCAGTGAATTTCACAGAACAGATACGCAGTATTTT | CASSEFHRTDTQYF | TRBJ2-3 | . | . | TRBV25-1
TGTGCCATCAGCCCGGGAAGTCCGAGTGGTTCACCCCTCCACTTT | CAISPGSPSGSPLHF | TRBJ1-6 | . | . | TRBV10-3
TGTGCCAGCAAGGGGAGTTACTACGAGCAGTACTTC | CASKGSYYEQYF | TRBJ2-7 | few | . | TRBV2
TGTGCCAGCAGCTTAGCAGGCAACCTCCACTTT | CASSLAGNLHF | TRBJ1-6 | . | . | TRBV7-2
TGTGCCAGCAGCATAACCGGGACAGTGAACACCGGGGAGCTGTTTTTT | CASSITGTVNTGELFF | TRBJ2-2 | . | TRBD1 | TRBV13
TGTGCCAGCAGCTTTCCCATGCAATACACTGAAGCTTTCTTT | CASSFPMQYTEAFF | TRBJ1-1 | . | . | TRBV5-6
TGTGCCAGCAGCTTAATACAGGGGTGGGCTTTCTTT | CASSLIQGWAFF | TRBJ1-1 | . | TRBD1 | TRBV11-2
TGTGCCAGCAGTAGGCTAGCGGGTGGGGCCAACGTCCTGACTTTC | CASSRLAGGANVLTF | TRBJ2-6 | once | TRBD2 | TRBV6-5